This T cell receptor beta chain was profiled in a study of T cell responses to AZD1222 COVID-19 vaccine. As regards this clone: Its antigen remains unidentified.

Clones were sequenced by immunoSEQ multiplex PCR, and TCRdb holds only the in-frame ones, with some missing. The sample has some 150,000 clones; around 90% are singletons. Points from the study as a whole: Distributed over spike, vaccine-associated CD4 TCRs predominated at 160-218 and 743-854. Donors, mostly white British, included more females; clonal diversity was possibly underestimated. Once two AZD1222 doses were given, Spike-specific TCR breadth and depth went up. Recipients of AZD1222 seropositive at baseline numbered only five or six.

This material consisted of peripheral blood, taken 28 days after the second dose of the MenACWY control vaccine. The sequence came from an adult who received the MenACWY meningococcal vaccine as a control.

CDR3 DNA: TGTGCCAGCAGGTGGGGACTAGCGGGAGCCGCGAACACCGGGGAGCTGTTTTTT. Translation gives CASRWGLAGAANTGELFF. The chain uses TRBV7-2 and TRBJ2-2; 14 bases agree with TRBD2. Per germline, CDR1 SGHTA and CDR2 FQGNSA. The ends lost 6 bases at V and 0 bases at J; junction bases unmatched: 6. CDR3 length: 18 residues.